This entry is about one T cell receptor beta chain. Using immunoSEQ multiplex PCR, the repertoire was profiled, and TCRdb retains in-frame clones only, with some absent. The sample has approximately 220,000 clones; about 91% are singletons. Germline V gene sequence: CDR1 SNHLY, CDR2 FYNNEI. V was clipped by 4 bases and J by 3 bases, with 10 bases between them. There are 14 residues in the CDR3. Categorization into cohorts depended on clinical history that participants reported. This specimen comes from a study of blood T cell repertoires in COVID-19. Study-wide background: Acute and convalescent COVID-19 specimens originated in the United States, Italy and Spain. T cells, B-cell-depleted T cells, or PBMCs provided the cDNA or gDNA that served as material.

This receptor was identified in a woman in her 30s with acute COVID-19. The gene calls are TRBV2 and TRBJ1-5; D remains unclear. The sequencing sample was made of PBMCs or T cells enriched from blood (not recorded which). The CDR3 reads CASSVRDFNQPQHF. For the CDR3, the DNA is TGTGCCAGCAGTGTTCGCGATTTCAATCAGCCCCAGCATTTT. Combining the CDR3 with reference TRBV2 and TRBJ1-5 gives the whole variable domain EPEVTQTPSHQVTQMGQEVILRCVPISNHLYFYWYRQILGQKVEFLVSFYNNEISEKSEIFDDQFSVERPDGSNFTLKIRSTKLEDSAMYFCASSVRDFNQPQHFGDGTRLSIL.